Sequencing of this TCR beta chain was carried out in a study of graft-versus-host responses after intestinal transplantation. The wider study: Recipients had transplants, and these were multivisceral, liver-intestinal, or isolated intestinal.

From germline, CDR1 is GTSNPN and CDR2 SVGIG (reference sequence). V lost 3 bases, J lost 7 bases, and 16 bases lay in between. The CDR3 length is 13 residues. The study, taken as a whole, reports: Some GvH clones were seen earlier in gut or blood, suggesting intestinal origin. Patients with graft-donor T cell macrochimerism had high graft-versus-host to host-versus-graft clonal ratios in allografts.

Profiled with immunoSEQ multiplex PCR; TCRdb holds only in-frame clones, not every one. The sample shows more than 95,000 clones, 80% to 95% of them seen only once. Turning to this clone: The antigen is unknown.

Source: unstimulated CD8+ T cells sorted from spleen or lymph node cells, taken before intestinal transplant. The chain employs TRBV30 and TRBJ2-7, with D unclear. This clonotype originated in a human donor who received an intestinal transplant. CDR3 DNA: TGTGCCTGGAGCCCTTTGGGCTATAAAGAGCAGTACTTC. Translated: CAWSPLGYKEQYF.